Listed below are T cell receptor beta chains from one sample, sequenced in a study of cytomegalovirus exposure and HLA in healthy donors. Some clones are missing from TCRdb's copy, which holds only in-frame ones; the method was immunoSEQ multiplex PCR. Of about 98,000 clones in the sample, about 81% were seen once. The sample was PBMCs. The receptor source for this set is a middle-aged man in good health and CMV-seronegative. CDR3s include the opening cysteine and the closing phenylalanine or tryptophan. Fields, in order: D gene, clone size, J gene, V gene, CDR3 protein, CDR3 DNA. A D gene is named only where the DNA matches it firmly. For some rows the clone size is stated as once, few or many, or as a class when expanded; others skip it.

NA | NA | TRBJ1-2 | TRBV7-2 | CASSLARGGENRGYTF | TGTGCCAGCAGCTTAGCGCGAGGAGGGGAAAATCGTGGCTACACCTTC
TRBD1 | few | TRBJ2-5 | TRBV13 | CASSSTGTGRETQYF | TGTGCCAGCAGCTCCACCGGGACAGGGAGAGAGACCCAGTACTTC
NA | NA | TRBJ1-2 | TRBV11-2 | CASSSGGKNYGYTF | TGTGCCAGCAGTTCCGGGGGGAAGAACTATGGCTACACCTTC
TRBD1 | NA | TRBJ2-7 | TRBV11-2 | CASSLNWGQNIIRSYEQYF | TGTGCCAGCAGCTTAAATTGGGGACAGAACATTATCAGGTCCTACGAGCAGTACTTC
TRBD1 | NA | TRBJ1-2 | TRBV9 | CASSPGQGSYGYTF | TGTGCCAGCAGCCCCGGACAGGGGAGCTATGGCTACACCTTC
NA | NA | TRBJ1-2 | TRBV6-1 | CASRPQWEGPYGYTF | TGTGCCAGCAGACCCCAGTGGGAGGGTCCCTATGGCTACACCTTC
NA | NA | TRBJ1-1 | TRBV5-1 | CASSFLRSGGNTEAFF | TGCGCCAGCAGCTTTCTTCGTTCGGGAGGGAACACTGAAGCTTTCTTT
NA | NA | TRBJ2-1 | TRBV11-3 | CASSRARALYNEQFF | TGTGCCAGCAGCCGCGCGAGGGCCCTCTACAATGAGCAGTTCTTC
NA | NA | TRBJ2-2 | TRBV15 | CATSRVADRELFF | TGTGCCACCAGCAGAGTCGCGGATAGGGAGCTGTTTTTT
TRBD1 | NA | TRBJ2-2 | TRBV7-6 | CASSSRPGQANTGELFF | TGTGCCAGCAGCTCCCGGCCGGGACAGGCGAACACCGGGGAGCTGTTTTTT